This TCR beta chain was retrieved from a study of blood T cell repertoires in COVID-19. About the research overall: Acute and convalescent COVID-19 samples came from the United States, Italy and Spain. Sources were T cells, B-cell-depleted T cells, or PBMCs; the material itself was cDNA or gDNA.

From germline, CDR1 is MNHEY and CDR2 SMNVEV (reference sequence). V gave up 5 bases and J gave up 1 base, with 8 bases separating them. CDR3 length: 13 amino acids. In the source study's methods: Counts of nucleated cells, estimated from reference gene primer amplification, were obtained. Sequencing used immunoSEQ multiplex PCR; TCRdb keeps in-frame clones, though not all of them. V and J calls and clone size follow that table, whereas D and trimming were derived from the DNA. The sample yields about 280,000 clones, roughly 86% seen once. The material sequenced was peripheral blood. The chain combines TRBV27 with TRBJ2-5; D remains ambiguous. The receptor was derived from a man between 40 and 49 years old with active or convalescent COVID-19. CDR3 bases: TGTGCCAGCAGTGCGCCCCCCCAAGAGACCCAGTACTTC. Amino acids: CASSAPPQETQYF.